Listed below are T cell receptor beta chains from one sample, sequenced in a study of cytomegalovirus exposure and HLA in healthy donors. Produced via immunoSEQ multiplex PCR; TCRdb's table is partial and in-frame only. Of 150,000 to 200,000 clones in the sample, about 77% were seen once. The specimen sequenced was PBMCs. These receptors originate from a man aged 18 to 30 in good health and CMV-seropositive. Each CDR3 is given with its conserved first and last residue. The D gene is left open where the match is weak. Rows may omit the clone size; those that give it use once, few, many or a size class.

TRBJ1-2 | TRBV25-1 | NA | NA | CASFEGGYTF | TGTGCCAGCTTTGAGGGTGGCTACACCTTC
TRBJ2-3 | TRBV28 | TRBD2 | NA | CASSPQGAGASISTDTQYF | TGTGCCAGCAGTCCCCAGGGAGCGGGAGCCTCGATAAGCACAGATACGCAGTATTTT
TRBJ1-1 | TRBV6-5 | TRBD1 | few | CASSHRGQVNTEAFF | TGTGCCAGCAGCCATCGGGGACAGGTGAACACTGAAGCTTTCTTT
TRBJ2-2 | TRBV7-2 | NA | NA | CASSHLRESRSGELFF | TGTGCCAGCAGCCACCTCAGGGAATCGAGGAGTGGGGAGCTGTTTTTT
TRBJ2-5 | TRBV5-1 | NA | NA | CASSSYEETQYF | TGCGCCAGCAGCTCCTACGAAGAGACCCAGTACTTC
TRBJ2-2 | TRBV5-8 | NA | NA | CASSLIRLNTGELFF | TGTGCCAGCAGCTTAATAAGACTAAACACCGGGGAGCTGTTTTTT
TRBJ1-3 | TRBV9 | TRBD1 | NA | CASSAGTGDRNTIYF | TGTGCCAGCAGCGCAGGGACAGGAGATAGAAACACCATATATTTT
TRBJ1-4 | TRBV27 | TRBD1 | NA | CASSGGDRVREKLFF | TGTGCCAGCAGTGGGGGGGACAGGGTACGTGAAAAACTGTTTTTT
TRBJ2-7 | TRBV11-1 | TRBD1 | NA | CASSTGQGVDEQYF | TGTGCCAGCAGCACGGGACAGGGGGTGGACGAGCAGTACTTC
TRBJ2-7 | TRBV6-5 | NA | NA | CASSAGRSEQYF | TGTGCCAGCAGTGCAGGGAGGTCCGAGCAGTACTTC
TRBJ1-5 | TRBV11-3 | NA | NA | CASSLVFGAGELYF | TGTGCCAGCAGCTTGGTTTTTGGGGCAGGTGAATTGTATTTT
TRBJ2-5 | TRBV7-2 | NA | NA | CASSRTSGGAETQYF | TGTGCCAGCAGCCGGACTAGTGGGGGGGCAGAGACCCAGTACTTC
TRBJ1-1 | TRBV5-4 | NA | NA | CASSLIGDMNTEAFF | TGTGCCAGCAGCTTGATAGGCGACATGAACACTGAAGCTTTCTTT
TRBJ1-4 | TRBV4-2 | TRBD1 | once | CASSQDRDRRVF | TGTGCCAGCAGCCAAGACCGGGACAGGAGGGTTTTT
TRBJ1-1 | TRBV5-1 | TRBD1 | NA | CASSRRTGGNTEAFF | TGCGCCAGCAGCCGCCGGACAGGGGGGAACACTGAAGCTTTCTTT
TRBJ2-7 | TRBV4-3 | NA | NA | CASSQEAGTTYEQYF | TGCGCCAGCAGCCAAGAAGCGGGCACCACCTACGAGCAGTACTTC
TRBJ2-5 | TRBV7-9 | NA | NA | CAITQETQYF | TGTGCCATCACACAAGAGACCCAGTACTTC
TRBJ2-3 | TRBV7-9 | TRBD2 | NA | CASSQGLAVAPHTDTQYF | TGTGCCAGCAGCCAGGGACTAGCAGTAGCCCCACACACAGATACGCAGTATTTT
TRBJ1-4 | TRBV11-2 | TRBD1 | once | CASSSGRQGTRKLFF | TGTGCCAGCAGCTCCGGACGACAGGGGACTCGGAAACTGTTTTTT
TRBJ2-3 | TRBV18 | NA | NA | CASSPFPGDTQYF | TGTGCCAGCTCACCGTTCCCAGGTGATACGCAGTATTTT
TRBJ2-5 | TRBV7-2 | TRBD2 | NA | CASQLAGGRETQYF | TGTGCCAGCCAACTAGCGGGAGGGCGCGAGACCCAGTACTTC
TRBJ2-1 | TRBV9 | TRBD1 | once | CASSAGQGAMSEQFF | TGTGCCAGCAGCGCGGGACAGGGGGCAATGAGTGAGCAGTTCTTC
TRBJ2-4 | TRBV4-2 | TRBD1 | NA | CASSQQTGAIGKNIQYF | TGTGCCAGCAGCCAACAGACAGGGGCTATCGGCAAAAACATTCAGTACTTC
TRBJ1-2 | TRBV5-1 | NA | NA | CASSPEGGDYGYTF | TGCGCCAGCAGCCCGGAGGGAGGGGACTATGGCTACACCTTC
TRBJ2-5 | TRBV5-1 | TRBD2 | few | CASSHGTSGFQETQYF | TGCGCCAGCAGCCACGGGACTAGCGGGTTCCAAGAGACCCAGTACTTC
TRBJ1-2 | TRBV21-1 | NA | NA | CASTPNEAETGGDYGYTF | TGTGCCAGCACCCCGAACGAGGCAGAAACGGGAGGAGACTATGGCTACACCTTC
TRBJ2-7 | TRBV10-1 | NA | NA | CASSGGGEQYF | TGCGCCAGCAGTGGAGGGGGCGAGCAGTACTTC
TRBJ2-1 | TRBV7-9 | NA | NA | CASSSALDRAFSSYNEQFF | TGTGCCAGCAGCTCGGCCTTGGACAGAGCCTTTTCCTCCTACAATGAGCAGTTCTTC
TRBJ2-7 | TRBV12-2 | NA | NA | CASRSRGTGPLGNYEQYF | TGTGCAAGTCGTTCAAGGGGGACAGGGCCCTTAGGAAATTACGAGCAGTACTTC
TRBJ2-3 | TRBV30 | TRBD2 | NA | CAWSELAGGGTDTQYF | TGTGCCTGGAGTGAATTAGCGGGTGGGGGAACAGATACGCAGTATTTT
TRBJ1-2 | TRBV29-1 | TRBD1 | NA | CSVETPTGQSSYGYTF | TGCAGCGTTGAGACGCCGACAGGGCAAAGTTCCTATGGCTACACCTTC
TRBJ2-5 | TRBV5-1 | NA | NA | CASSLYQETQYF | TGCGCCAGCAGCCTGTACCAAGAGACCCAGTACTTC
TRBJ1-1 | TRBV28 | NA | NA | CASSPNGGAGTEAFF | TGTGCCAGCAGCCCCAACGGTGGGGCTGGGACTGAAGCTTTCTTT
TRBJ2-1 | TRBV4-1 | NA | NA | CASSQGRQVNEQFF | TGCGCCAGCAGCCAAGGTCGACAGGTCAATGAGCAGTTCTTC
TRBJ2-1 | TRBV7-3 | NA | NA | CASSLTGGVNEQFF | TGTGCCAGCAGCTTAACAGGCGGGGTCAATGAGCAGTTCTTC
TRBJ1-5 | TRBV11-2 | NA | NA | CASSFDSLNQPQHF | TGTGCCAGCAGCTTCGACAGTCTCAATCAGCCCCAGCATTTT
TRBJ2-3 | TRBV5-6 | NA | NA | CASSGRLPQRPLNTDTQYF | TGTGCCAGCAGCGGCCGCTTGCCCCAGCGACCTCTCAACACAGATACGCAGTATTTT
TRBJ2-5 | TRBV6-5 | NA | NA | CASSHRSLQETQYF | TGTGCCAGCAGTCACCGGAGTTTACAAGAGACCCAGTACTTC
TRBJ1-5 | TRBV4-1 | NA | NA | CASSLISNQPQHF | TGCGCCAGCAGCCTTATTAGCAATCAGCCCCAGCATTTT
TRBJ2-1 | TRBV7-8 | NA | NA | CASSSGEDEQFF | TGTGCCAGCAGCTCCGGGGAAGATGAGCAGTTCTTC
TRBJ2-1 | TRBV4-2 | TRBD2 | NA | CASSQEAGGPKYEQFF | TGTGCCAGCAGCCAAGAGGCGGGAGGGCCAAAATATGAGCAGTTCTTC
TRBJ1-2 | TRBV7-9 | TRBD1 | NA | CASSSWRDRAIYGYTF | TGTGCCAGCAGCTCCTGGCGGGACAGGGCGATCTATGGCTACACCTTC
TRBJ2-1 | TRBV4-3 | TRBD1 | NA | CASSPDRGNHNEQFF | TGCGCCAGCAGCCCGGACAGGGGGAACCACAATGAGCAGTTCTTC
TRBJ2-7 | TRBV7-9 | TRBD1 | NA | CASSTRTTGKYEQYF | TGTGCCAGCAGCACACGAACGACAGGGAAGTACGAGCAGTACTTC
TRBJ2-1 | TRBV7-9 | NA | NA | CASGGGRNEQFF | TGTGCCAGCGGGGGCGGGAGAAATGAGCAGTTCTTC
TRBJ1-4 | TRBV11-2 | NA | NA | CASALVAGFNEKLFF | TGTGCCAGCGCCTTGGTCGCGGGGTTTAATGAAAAACTGTTTTTT
TRBJ1-1 | TRBV10-1 | NA | few | CASSGMNTEAFF | TGCGCCAGCAGTGGTATGAACACTGAAGCTTTCTTT
TRBJ1-1 | TRBV6-1 | TRBD1 | once | CASTWTGSGAFF | TGTGCCAGCACCTGGACAGGGTCGGGAGCTTTCTTT
TRBJ2-7 | TRBV6-1 | TRBD2 | NA | CASSQGLAGLSSYEQYF | TGTGCCAGCAGTCAAGGACTAGCGGGGTTAAGCTCCTACGAGCAGTACTTC
TRBJ2-1 | TRBV4-1 | NA | NA | CASSQELAGFREQFF | TGCGCCAGCAGCCAAGAACTGGCCGGGTTTCGTGAGCAGTTCTTC
TRBJ2-5 | TRBV4-2 | NA | NA | CASSQVPGTLAEETQYF | TGTGCCAGCAGCCAAGTACCCGGGACACTGGCGGAAGAGACCCAGTACTTC
TRBJ1-2 | TRBV15 | TRBD1 | NA | CATSRSQGANYGYTF | TGTGCCACCAGCAGAAGCCAGGGGGCAAACTATGGCTACACCTTC
TRBJ2-5 | TRBV4-2 | NA | NA | CASSPRVGAQETQYF | TGTGCCAGCAGCCCCCGGGTGGGGGCGCAGGAGACCCAGTACTTC
TRBJ2-7 | TRBV5-4 | TRBD2 | NA | CASRLAVDYEQYF | TGTGCCAGCAGACTAGCGGTAGACTACGAGCAGTACTTC
TRBJ2-5 | TRBV30 | TRBD1 | NA | CASWGQGETQYF | TGTGCCTCTTGGGGACAGGGGGAGACCCAGTACTTC
TRBJ2-5 | TRBV29-1 | NA | once | CSVNRGQGLLETQYF | TGCAGCGTTAATCGGGGGCAGGGACTACTGGAGACCCAGTACTTC
TRBJ1-2 | TRBV5-4 | NA | NA | CASSPDRKGYTF | TGTGCCAGCAGCCCGGACAGAAAGGGCTACACCTTC